The clone carrying this T cell receptor beta chain was recorded only once. TCRdb's copy holds only in-frame clones and misses some; the assay was immunoSEQ multiplex PCR. The sample records tens of thousands of clones, 87% being singletons. This specimen comes from a study of blood T cell repertoires in COVID-19. CDR1 and CDR2 (germline): MNHEY, SMNVEV (reference sequence). The CDR3 has 14 amino acids. V was cut by 10 bases and J by 8 bases, with 23 bases left in between. The J gene is TRBJ1-1, the V gene TRBV27; D is unresolved. Sequencing was done on a sample of peripheral blood. The sequence was obtained from a man in his 60s with acute or convalescent COVID-19. The CDR3 reads CATRTGDKPSEAFF. The CDR3 DNA is TGTGCCACCCGGACCGGGGATAAACCCAGCGAAGCTTTCTTT.